This record covers a single TCR beta chain. Its antigen is not known. The data were taken from a study of CD8 T cells in ankylosing spondylitis. Overall study results and limits: It appeared that ankylosing spondylitis blood was characterized by a TCR beta motif of roughly 8 highly homologous variants. Reactive arthritis synovial fluid and blood were previously reported to contain some motif variants. CD8+ cells made up the disease-linked clones, which were relatively rare in peripheral blood.

The TCR beta libraries were generated through quantitative 5'-RACE incorporating molecular barcodes. Using its own MiXCR run on the 5' RACE reads, TCRdb lists one record per CDR3 protein. This sample carries approximately 220,000 distinct CDR3 sequences, approximately 20% of them seen once, and the ten largest clones take roughly 46%. The receptor was isolated from a male donor with ankylosing spondylitis. Input material: blood, either unsorted or a sorted T cell fraction (not recorded which).

CDR3 amino acids: CASTHEIGETQYF. CDR3 DNA sequence: TGTGCCAGCACCCACGAGATTGGTGAGACCCAGTACTTC. The chain recombines TRBV12-3 or TRBV12-4 with TRBJ2-5; D is ambiguous. V was trimmed by 7 bases and J by 5 bases, leaving 14 bases between them. The CDR3 totals 13 residues.